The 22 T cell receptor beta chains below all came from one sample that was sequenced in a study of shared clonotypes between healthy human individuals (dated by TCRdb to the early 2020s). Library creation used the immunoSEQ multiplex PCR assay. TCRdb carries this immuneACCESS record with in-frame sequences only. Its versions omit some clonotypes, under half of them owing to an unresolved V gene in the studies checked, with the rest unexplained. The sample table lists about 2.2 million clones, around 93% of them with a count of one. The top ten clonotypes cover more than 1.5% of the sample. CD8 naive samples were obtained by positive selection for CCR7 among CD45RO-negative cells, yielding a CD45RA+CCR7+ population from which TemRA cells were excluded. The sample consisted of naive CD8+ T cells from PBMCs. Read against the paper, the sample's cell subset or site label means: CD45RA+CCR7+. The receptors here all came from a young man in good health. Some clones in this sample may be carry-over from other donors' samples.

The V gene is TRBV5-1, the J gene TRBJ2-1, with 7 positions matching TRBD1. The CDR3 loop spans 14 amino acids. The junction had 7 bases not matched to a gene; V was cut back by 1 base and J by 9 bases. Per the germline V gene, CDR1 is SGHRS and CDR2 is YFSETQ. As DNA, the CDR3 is TGCGCCAGCAGCTTGATTAGGGACAGTTTTGAGCAGTTCTTC. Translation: CASSLIRDSFEQFF. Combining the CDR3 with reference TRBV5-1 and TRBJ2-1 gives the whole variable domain KAGVTQTPRYLIKTRGQQVTLSCSPISGHRSVSWYQQTPGQGLQFLFEYFSETQRNKGNFPGRFSGRQFSNSRSEMNVSTLELGDSALYLCASSLIRDSFEQFFGPGTRLTVL.

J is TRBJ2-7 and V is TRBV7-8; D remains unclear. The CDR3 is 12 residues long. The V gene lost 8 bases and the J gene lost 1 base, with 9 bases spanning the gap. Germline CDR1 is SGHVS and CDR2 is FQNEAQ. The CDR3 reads CASGLGSYEQYF. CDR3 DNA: TGTGCCAGCGGGCTGGGTTCCTACGAGCAGTACTTC.

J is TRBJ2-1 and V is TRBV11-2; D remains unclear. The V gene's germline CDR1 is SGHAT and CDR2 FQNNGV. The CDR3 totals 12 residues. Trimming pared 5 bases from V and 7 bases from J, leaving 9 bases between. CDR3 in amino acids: CASSPRTNEQFF. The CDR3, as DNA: TGTGCCAGCAGCCCCCGGACGAATGAGCAGTTCTTC. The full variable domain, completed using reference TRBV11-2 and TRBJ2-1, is EAGVAQSPRYKIIEKRQSVAFWCNPISGHATLYWYQQILGQGPKLLIQFQNNGVVDDSQLPKDRFSAERLKGVDSTLKIQPAKLEDSAVYLCASSPRTNEQFFGPGTRLTVL.

The CDR3 protein is CASSPKGQPNYEQYF. The CDR3 DNA is TGTGCCAGCAGCCCGAAGGGACAGCCAAACTACGAGCAGTACTTC. V is TRBV9 and J is TRBJ2-7; TRBD1 matches at 7 bases. The CDR3 is 15 amino acids. Germline loops: CDR1 SGDLS, CDR2 YYNGEE. Trimming at V came to 4 bases and at J to 3 bases, leaving 10 bases not matched to a gene.

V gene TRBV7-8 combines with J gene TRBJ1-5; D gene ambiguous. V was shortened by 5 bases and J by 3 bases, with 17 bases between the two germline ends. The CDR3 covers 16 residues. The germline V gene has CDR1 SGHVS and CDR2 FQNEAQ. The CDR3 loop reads CASSPSSHGNNQPQHF. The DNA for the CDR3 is TGTGCCAGCAGCCCCAGCAGTCATGGGAACAATCAGCCCCAGCATTTT.

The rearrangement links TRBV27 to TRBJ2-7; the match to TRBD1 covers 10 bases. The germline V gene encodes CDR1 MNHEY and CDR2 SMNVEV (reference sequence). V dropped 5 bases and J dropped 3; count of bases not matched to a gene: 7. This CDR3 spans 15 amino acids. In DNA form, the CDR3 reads TGTGCCAGCAGTCCCGGGACAGGGGTTTACTACGAGCAGTACTTC. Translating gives CASSPGTGVYYEQYF.

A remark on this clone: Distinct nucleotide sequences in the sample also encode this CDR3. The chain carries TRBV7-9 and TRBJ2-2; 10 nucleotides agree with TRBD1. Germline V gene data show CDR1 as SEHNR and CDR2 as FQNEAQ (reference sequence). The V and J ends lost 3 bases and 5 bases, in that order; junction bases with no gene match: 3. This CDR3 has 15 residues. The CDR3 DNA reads TGTGCCAGCAGCTTCCCGGGACAGGGGACCGGGGAGCTGTTTTTT. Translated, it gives CASSFPGQGTGELFF.

The CDR3 loop reads CASSRSRDYNEQFF. The CDR3 DNA follows: TGCGCCAGCAGCCGCAGCCGGGACTACAATGAGCAGTTCTTC. This chain links TRBV4-1 with TRBJ2-1, with D perhaps TRBD2 (5 bases). The CDR3 runs to 14 residues. V was pared by 4 bases and J by 3 bases, with 10 bases between. Germline-derived CDR1 and CDR2 are MGHRA and YSYEKL.

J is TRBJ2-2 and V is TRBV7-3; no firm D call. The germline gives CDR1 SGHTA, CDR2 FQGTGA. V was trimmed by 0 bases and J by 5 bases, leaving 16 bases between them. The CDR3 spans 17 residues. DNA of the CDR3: TGTGCCAGCAGCTTAACCCACCGACGGGTCCCGACCGGGGAGCTGTTTTTT. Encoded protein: CASSLTHRRVPTGELFF.

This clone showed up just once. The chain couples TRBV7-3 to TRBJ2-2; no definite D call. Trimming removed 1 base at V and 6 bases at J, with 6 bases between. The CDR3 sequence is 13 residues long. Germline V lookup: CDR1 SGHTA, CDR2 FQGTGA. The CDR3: CASSLIGPGELFF. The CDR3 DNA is TGTGCCAGCAGCTTAATTGGGCCCGGGGAGCTGTTTTTT.

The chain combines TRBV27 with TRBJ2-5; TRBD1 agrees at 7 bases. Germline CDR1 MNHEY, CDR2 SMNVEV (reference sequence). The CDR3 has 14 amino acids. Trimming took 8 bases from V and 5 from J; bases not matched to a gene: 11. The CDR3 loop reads CASGPTGWGETQYF. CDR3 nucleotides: TGTGCCAGCGGGCCGACAGGGTGGGGGGAGACCCAGTACTTC.

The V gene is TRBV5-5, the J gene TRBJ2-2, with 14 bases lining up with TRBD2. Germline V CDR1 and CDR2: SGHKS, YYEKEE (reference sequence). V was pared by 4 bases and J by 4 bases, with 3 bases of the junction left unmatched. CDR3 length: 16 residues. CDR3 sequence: CASSIGLAGGTGELFF. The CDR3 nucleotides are TGTGCCAGCAGCATAGGACTAGCGGGAGGCACCGGGGAGCTGTTTTTT.

The CDR3 sequence: CASSLIGQLTTNEKLFF. CDR3 in DNA: TGTGCCAGCAGCTTGATAGGGCAGCTCACAACTAATGAAAAACTGTTTTTT. The rearrangement uses TRBV7-9 and TRBJ1-4; D not certain. The V gene lost 3 bases and the J gene lost 0 bases, with 14 bases spanning the gap. Germline loops: CDR1 SEHNR, CDR2 FQNEAQ (reference sequence). The CDR3 is 17 residues long.

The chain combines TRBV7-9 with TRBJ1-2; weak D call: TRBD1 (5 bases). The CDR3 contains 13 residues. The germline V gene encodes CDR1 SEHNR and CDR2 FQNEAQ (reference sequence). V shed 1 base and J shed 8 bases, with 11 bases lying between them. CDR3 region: CASSLVSGQGYTF. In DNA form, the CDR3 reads TGTGCCAGCAGCTTAGTCTCAGGGCAAGGCTACACCTTC. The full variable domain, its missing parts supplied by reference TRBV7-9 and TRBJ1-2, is DTGVSQNPRHKITKRGQNVTFRCDPISEHNRLYWYRQTLGQGPEFLTYFQNEAQLEKSRLLSDRFSAERPKGSFSTLEIQRTEQGDSAMYLCASSLVSGQGYTFGSGTRLTVV.

The CDR3 spells CASSFDGNNEQFF. CDR3 in DNA: TGTGCCAGCAGCTTCGACGGGAACAATGAGCAGTTCTTC. This rearrangement joins TRBV7-9 to TRBJ2-1; a weak D match, TRBD2 (5 bases). V lost 3 bases to trimming and J lost 5 bases, with 8 bases between them. Looked up from germline, CDR1 is SEHNR and CDR2 is FQNEAQ (reference sequence). The CDR3 runs 13 residues. The whole variable domain, remainder taken from reference TRBV7-9 and TRBJ2-1, is DTGVSQNPRHKITKRGQNVTFRCDPISEHNRLYWYRQTLGQGPEFLTYFQNEAQLEKSRLLSDRFSAERPKGSFSTLEIQRTEQGDSAMYLCASSFDGNNEQFFGPGTRLTVL.

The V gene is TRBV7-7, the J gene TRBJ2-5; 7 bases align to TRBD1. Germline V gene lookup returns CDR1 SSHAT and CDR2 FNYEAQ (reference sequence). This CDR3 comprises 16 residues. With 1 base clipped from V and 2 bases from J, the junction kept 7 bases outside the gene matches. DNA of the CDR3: TGTGCCAGCAGCTTAGGATTATGGGACAGTCAAGAGACCCAGTACTTC. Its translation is CASSLGLWDSQETQYF.

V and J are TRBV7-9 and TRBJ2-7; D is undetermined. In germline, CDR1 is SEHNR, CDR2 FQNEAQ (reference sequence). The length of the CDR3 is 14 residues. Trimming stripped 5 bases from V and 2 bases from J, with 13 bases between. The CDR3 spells CASSPLQNTYEQYF. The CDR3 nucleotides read TGTGCCAGCAGCCCCCTGCAAAATACCTACGAGCAGTACTTC. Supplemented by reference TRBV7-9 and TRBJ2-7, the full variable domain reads DTGVSQNPRHKITKRGQNVTFRCDPISEHNRLYWYRQTLGQGPEFLTYFQNEAQLEKSRLLSDRFSAERPKGSFSTLEIQRTEQGDSAMYLCASSPLQNTYEQYFGPGTRLTVT.

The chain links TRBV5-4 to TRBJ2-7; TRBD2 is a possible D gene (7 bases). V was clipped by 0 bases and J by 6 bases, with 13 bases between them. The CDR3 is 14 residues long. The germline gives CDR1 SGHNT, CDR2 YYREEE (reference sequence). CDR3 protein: CASSLASRGGEQYF. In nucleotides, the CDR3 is TGTGCCAGCAGCTTGGCCTCTAGGGGGGGCGAGCAGTACTTC. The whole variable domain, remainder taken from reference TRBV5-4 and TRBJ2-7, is ETGVTQSPTHLIKTRGQQVTLRCSSQSGHNTVSWYQQALGQGPQFIFQYYREEENGRGNFPPRFSGLQFPNYSSELNVNALELDDSALYLCASSLASRGGEQYFGPGTRLTVT.

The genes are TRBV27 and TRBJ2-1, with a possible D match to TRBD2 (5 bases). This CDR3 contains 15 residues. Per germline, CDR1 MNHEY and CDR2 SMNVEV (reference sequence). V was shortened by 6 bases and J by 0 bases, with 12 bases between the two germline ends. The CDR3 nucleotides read TGTGCCAGCAGGCCCCGCGGGTCCTCCTACAATGAGCAGTTCTTC. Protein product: CASRPRGSSYNEQFF.

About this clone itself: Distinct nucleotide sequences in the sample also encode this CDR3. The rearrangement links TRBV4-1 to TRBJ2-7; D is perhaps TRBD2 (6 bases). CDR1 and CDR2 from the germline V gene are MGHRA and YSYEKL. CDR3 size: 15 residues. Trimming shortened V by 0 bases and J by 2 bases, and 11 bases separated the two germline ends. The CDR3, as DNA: TGCGCCAGCAGCCAAGATCCTCCGGGGGCCTACGAGCAGTACTTC. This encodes CASSQDPPGAYEQYF.

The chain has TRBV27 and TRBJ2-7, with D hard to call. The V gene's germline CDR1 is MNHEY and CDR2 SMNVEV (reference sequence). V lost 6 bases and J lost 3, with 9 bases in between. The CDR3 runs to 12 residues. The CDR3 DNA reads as TGTGCCAGCAGAACCCAGTACTACGAGCAGTACTTC. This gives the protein CASRTQYYEQYF.

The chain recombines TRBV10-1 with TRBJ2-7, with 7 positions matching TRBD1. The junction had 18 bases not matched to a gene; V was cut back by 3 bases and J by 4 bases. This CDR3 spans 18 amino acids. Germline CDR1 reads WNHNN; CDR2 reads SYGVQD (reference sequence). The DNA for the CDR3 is TGCGCCAGCAGTGATCAAAGACAGGGCCGGGTAAGATGGTACGAGCAGTACTTC. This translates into CASSDQRQGRVRWYEQYF.